Reported below is one T cell receptor beta chain. Other DNA sequences from this sample encode an identical CDR3 as well. The data derive from a study of blood T cell repertoires in COVID-19. Study context: COVID-19 samples, acute and convalescent, were from the United States, Italy and Spain. Nucleic acid was either cDNA or gDNA, and it came from T cells, B-cell-depleted T cells, or PBMCs.

Original data processing: Reference gene primer amplification gave nucleated cell count estimates. TCRdb keeps only in-frame clones here, not all; method: immunoSEQ multiplex PCR. The DNA gave D and trimming, while V, J and clone size come from that table. This repertoire shows approximately 200,000 clones, roughly 80% found once; its top ten account for under 5.5%. Germline V lookup: CDR1 SGHTA, CDR2 FQGNSA. The junction had 4 bases not matched to a gene; V was cut back by 1 base and J by 8 bases. This CDR3 region has 13 residues. The material sequenced was peripheral blood. The J gene is TRBJ1-2, the V gene TRBV7-2; 7 positions agree with TRBD1. This clonotype was sampled from a woman aged 25 to 39 with acute or convalescent COVID-19. The CDR3 here is CASSLGQGDGYTF. The CDR3 bases are TGTGCCAGCAGCTTAGGTCAGGGGGACGGCTACACCTTC. Complete variable domain (other parts from reference TRBV7-2 and TRBJ1-2): GAGVSQSPSNKVTEKGKDVELRCDPISGHTALYWYRQSLGQGLEFLIYFQGNSAPDKSGLPSDRFSAERTGGSVSTLTIQRTQQEDSAVYLCASSLGQGDGYTFGSGTRLTVV.